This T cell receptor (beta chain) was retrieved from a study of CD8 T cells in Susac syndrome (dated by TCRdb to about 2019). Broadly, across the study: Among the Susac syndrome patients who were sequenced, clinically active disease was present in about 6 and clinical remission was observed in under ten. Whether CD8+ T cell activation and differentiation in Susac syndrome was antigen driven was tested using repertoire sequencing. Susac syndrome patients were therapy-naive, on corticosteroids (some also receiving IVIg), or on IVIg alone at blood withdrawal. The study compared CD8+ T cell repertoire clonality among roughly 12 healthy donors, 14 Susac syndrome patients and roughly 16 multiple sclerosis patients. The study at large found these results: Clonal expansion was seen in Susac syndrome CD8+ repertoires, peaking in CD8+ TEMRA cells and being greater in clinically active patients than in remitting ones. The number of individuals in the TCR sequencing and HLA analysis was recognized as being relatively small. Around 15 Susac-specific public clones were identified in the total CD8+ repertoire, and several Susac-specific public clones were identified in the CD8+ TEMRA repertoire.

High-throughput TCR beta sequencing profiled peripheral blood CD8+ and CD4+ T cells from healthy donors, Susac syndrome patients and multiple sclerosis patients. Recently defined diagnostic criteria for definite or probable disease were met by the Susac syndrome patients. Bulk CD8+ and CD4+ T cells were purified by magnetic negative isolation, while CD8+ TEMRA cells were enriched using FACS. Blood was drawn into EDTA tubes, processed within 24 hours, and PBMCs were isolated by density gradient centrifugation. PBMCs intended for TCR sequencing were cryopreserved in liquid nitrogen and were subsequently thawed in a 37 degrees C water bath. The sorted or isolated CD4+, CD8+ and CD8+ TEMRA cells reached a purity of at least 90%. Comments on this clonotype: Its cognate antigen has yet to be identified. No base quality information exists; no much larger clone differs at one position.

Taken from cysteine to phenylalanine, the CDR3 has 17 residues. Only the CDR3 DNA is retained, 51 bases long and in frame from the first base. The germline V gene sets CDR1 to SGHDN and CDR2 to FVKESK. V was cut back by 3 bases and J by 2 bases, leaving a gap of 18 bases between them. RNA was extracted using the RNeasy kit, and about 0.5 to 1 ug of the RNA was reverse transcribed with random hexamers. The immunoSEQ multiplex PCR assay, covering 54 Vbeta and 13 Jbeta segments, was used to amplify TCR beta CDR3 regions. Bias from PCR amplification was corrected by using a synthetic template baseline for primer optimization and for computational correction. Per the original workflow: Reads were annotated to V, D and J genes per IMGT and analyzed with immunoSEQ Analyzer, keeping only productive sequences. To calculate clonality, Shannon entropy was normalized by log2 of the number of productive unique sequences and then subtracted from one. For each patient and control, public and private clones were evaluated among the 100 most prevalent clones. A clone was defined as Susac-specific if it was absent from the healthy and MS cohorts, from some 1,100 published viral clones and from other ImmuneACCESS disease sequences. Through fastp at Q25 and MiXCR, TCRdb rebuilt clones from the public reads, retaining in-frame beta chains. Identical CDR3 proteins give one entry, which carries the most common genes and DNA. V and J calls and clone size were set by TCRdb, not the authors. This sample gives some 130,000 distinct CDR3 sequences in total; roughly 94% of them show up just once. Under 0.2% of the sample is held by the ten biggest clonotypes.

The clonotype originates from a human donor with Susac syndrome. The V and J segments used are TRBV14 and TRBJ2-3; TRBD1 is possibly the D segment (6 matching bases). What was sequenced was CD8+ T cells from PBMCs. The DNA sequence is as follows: TGTGCCAGCAGCCATAATCTAGGACAGCCATTCACAGATACGCAGTATTTT. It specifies CASSHNLGQPFTDTQYF. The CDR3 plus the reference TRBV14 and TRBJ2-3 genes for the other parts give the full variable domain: EAGVTQFPSHSVIEKGQTVTLRCDPISGHDNLYWYRRVMGKEIKFLLHFVKESKQDESGMPNNRFLAERTGGTYSTLKVQPAELEDSGVYFCASSHNLGQPFTDTQYFGPGTRLTVL.